This TCR beta chain was sequenced for a study of shared clonotypes between healthy human individuals. Study overall: CD4 naive cells filled three plates per donor, CD4 memory three, CD8 naive two and CD8 memory one. Study conclusions and caveats: Larger richness was generally estimated for naive than memory subsets.

The protocol was immunoSEQ multiplex PCR, while the TCRdb copy is restricted to in-frame clones and leaves out a portion. Of a few million clones listed, about nine tenths were seen once; the top ten hold 0.37%. Regarding this clone: Its target is unknown. Other DNA sequences within the sample encode an identical CDR3.

Germline V gene data show CDR1 as SEHNR and CDR2 as FQNEAQ (reference sequence). CDR3 length: 13 amino acids. Between the trimmed V and J ends, which lost 3 bases and 0 bases, there was a span of 4 bases. The TCR sequence derives from a man between 18 and 29 years old in good health. Some clones in this sample may be carry-over from other donors' samples. The source material was naive CD4+ T cells from PBMCs. This sample's subset: CD45RA+ positively selected. The chain recombines TRBV7-9 with TRBJ2-3; D call uncertain. The CDR3: CASSFGSTDTQYF. The CDR3 nucleotides read TGTGCCAGCAGCTTCGGGAGCACAGATACGCAGTATTTT.